This is a list of T cell receptor beta chains from one sample in a study of early T cells in non-severe SARS-CoV-2 infection. TCRdb re-analysed the 5' RACE reads in MiXCR, keeping a single row per CDR3 protein. The table lists tens of thousands of distinct CDR3 sequences, 4.6% of them singletons. The sequencing used whole blood, collected at baseline. The source of these receptors is an adult who was a healthcare worker with PCR-confirmed SARS-CoV-2 infection or an uninfected control (not recorded which). Both conserved end residues are part of each CDR3. D genes are given only for firm matches. A row's size may be missing; if present it is once, few, many or a size class.

j_gene	d_gene	v_gene	abundance	CDR3aa	CDR3nt
TRBJ1-5	NA	TRBV6-5	many	CASSQNPGQPNQPQHF	TGTGCCAGCAGTCAAAACCCAGGACAGCCCAATCAGCCCCAGCATTTT
TRBJ1-3	NA	TRBV7-2	many	CASSLSQASSGNTIYF	TGTGCCAGCAGCTTATCACAGGCGAGCTCTGGAAACACCATATATTTT
TRBJ1-6	NA	TRBV20-1	many	CSARDKSRVQDNSPLHF	TGCAGTGCTAGAGACAAAAGCAGGGTACAGGATAATTCACCCCTCCACTTT
TRBJ1-2	TRBD1	TRBV5-8	many	CASSLWTGAYGYTF	TGTGCCAGCAGCTTGTGGACAGGGGCCTATGGCTACACCTTC
TRBJ2-7	TRBD1	TRBV7-2	NA	CASSQDRDLYEQYF	TGTGCCAGCAGCCAGGACAGGGATCTCTACGAGCAGTACTTC
TRBJ2-6	NA	TRBV29-1	many	CSVESGTNSGANVLTF	TGCAGCGTTGAATCGGGGACAAACTCTGGGGCCAACGTCCTGACTTTC
TRBJ2-1	TRBD2	TRBV28	many	CASSLIAGVYNEQFF	TGTGCCAGCAGTCTAATAGCGGGGGTGTACAATGAGCAGTTCTTC
TRBJ2-7	TRBD2	TRBV29-1	NA	CSVRELFYEQYF	TGCAGCGTGCGGGAGCTCTTCTACGAGCAGTACTTC
TRBJ2-1	TRBD2	TRBV29-1	many	CSGGRDEQFF	TGCAGCGGGGGGAGGGATGAGCAGTTCTTC
TRBJ2-7	NA	TRBV28	many	CASSLWRGSYEQYF	TGTGCCAGCAGTTTATGGCGGGGTTCCTACGAGCAGTACTTC
TRBJ2-1	TRBD1	TRBV4-3	many	CASSQGTGDYNEQFF	TGCGCCAGCAGCCAAGGGACAGGGGACTACAATGAGCAGTTCTTC
TRBJ2-7	NA	TRBV5-1	many	CASGVPGSYEQYF	TGCGCCAGCGGGGTTCCGGGGTCCTACGAGCAGTACTTC
TRBJ1-5	NA	TRBV6-2/TRBV6-3	many	CASRNREGNQPQHF	TGTGCCAGCAGGAACAGGGAAGGAAATCAGCCCCAGCATTTT
TRBJ1-1	TRBD1	TRBV24-1	many	CATSDFGTASFF	TGTGCCACCAGTGATTTTGGGACAGCTTCTTTCTTT
TRBJ2-7	NA	TRBV11-3	many	CASSLGQGKTYEQYF	TGTGCCAGCAGCTTAGGCCAGGGCAAGACCTACGAGCAGTACTTC
TRBJ1-2	NA	TRBV27	many	CASSLRESYGYTF	TGTGCCAGCAGTTTAAGGGAGAGCTATGGCTACACCTTC
TRBJ1-6	NA	TRBV15	many	CATRSRTDSPLHF	TGTGCCACCAGGAGCCGGACAGATTCACCCCTCCACTTT
TRBJ2-1	NA	TRBV5-6	many	CASSPEGGSYNEQFF	TGTGCCAGCAGCCCTGAGGGGGGGTCCTACAATGAGCAGTTCTTC
TRBJ2-7	TRBD2	TRBV20-1	many	CSASGTSGFYEQYF	TGCAGTGCTTCCGGGACTAGCGGTTTCTACGAGCAGTACTTC